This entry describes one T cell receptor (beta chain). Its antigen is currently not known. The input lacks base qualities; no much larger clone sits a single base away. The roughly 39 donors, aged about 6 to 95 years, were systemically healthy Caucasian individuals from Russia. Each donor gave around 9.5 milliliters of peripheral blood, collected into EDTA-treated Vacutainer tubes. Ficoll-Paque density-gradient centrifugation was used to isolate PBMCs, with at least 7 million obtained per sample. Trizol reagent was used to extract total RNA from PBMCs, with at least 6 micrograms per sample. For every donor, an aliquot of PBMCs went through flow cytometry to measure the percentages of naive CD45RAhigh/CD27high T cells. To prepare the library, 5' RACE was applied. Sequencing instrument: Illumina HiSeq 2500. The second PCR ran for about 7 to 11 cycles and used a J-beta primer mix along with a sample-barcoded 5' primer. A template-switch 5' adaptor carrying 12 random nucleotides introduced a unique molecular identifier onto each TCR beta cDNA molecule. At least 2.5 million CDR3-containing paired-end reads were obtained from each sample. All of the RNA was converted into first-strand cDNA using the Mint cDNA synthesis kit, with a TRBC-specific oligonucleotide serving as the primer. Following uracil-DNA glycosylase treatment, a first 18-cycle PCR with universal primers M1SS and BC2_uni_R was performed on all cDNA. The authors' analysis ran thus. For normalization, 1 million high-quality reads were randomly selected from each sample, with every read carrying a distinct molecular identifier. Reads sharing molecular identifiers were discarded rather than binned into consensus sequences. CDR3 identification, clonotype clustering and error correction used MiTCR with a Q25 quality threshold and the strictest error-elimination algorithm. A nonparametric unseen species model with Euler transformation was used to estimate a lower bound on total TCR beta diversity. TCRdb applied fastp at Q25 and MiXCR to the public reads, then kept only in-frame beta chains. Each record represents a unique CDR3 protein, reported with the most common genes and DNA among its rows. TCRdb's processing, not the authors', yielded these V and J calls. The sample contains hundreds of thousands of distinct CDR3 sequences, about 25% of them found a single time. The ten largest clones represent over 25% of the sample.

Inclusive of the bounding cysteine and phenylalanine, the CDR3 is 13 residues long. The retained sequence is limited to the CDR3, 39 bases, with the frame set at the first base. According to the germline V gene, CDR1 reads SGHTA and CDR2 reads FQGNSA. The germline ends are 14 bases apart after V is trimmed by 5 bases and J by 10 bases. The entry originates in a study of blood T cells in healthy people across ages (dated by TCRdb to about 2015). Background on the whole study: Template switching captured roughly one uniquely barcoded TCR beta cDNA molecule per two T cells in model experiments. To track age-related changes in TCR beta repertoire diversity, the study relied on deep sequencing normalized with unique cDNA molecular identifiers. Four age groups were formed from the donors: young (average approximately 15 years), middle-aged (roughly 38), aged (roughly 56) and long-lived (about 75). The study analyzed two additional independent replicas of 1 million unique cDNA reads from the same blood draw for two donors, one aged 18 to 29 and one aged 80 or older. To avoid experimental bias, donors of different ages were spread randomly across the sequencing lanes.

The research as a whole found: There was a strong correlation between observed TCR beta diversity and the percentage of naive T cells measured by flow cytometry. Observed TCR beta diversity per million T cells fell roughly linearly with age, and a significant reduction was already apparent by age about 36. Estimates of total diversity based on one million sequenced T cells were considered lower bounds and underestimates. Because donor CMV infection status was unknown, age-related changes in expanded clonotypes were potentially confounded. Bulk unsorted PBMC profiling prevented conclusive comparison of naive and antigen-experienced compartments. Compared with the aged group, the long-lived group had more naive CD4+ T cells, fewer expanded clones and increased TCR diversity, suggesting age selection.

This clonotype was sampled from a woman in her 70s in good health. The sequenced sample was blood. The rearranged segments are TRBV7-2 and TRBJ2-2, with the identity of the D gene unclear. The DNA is TGTGCCAGCAGCCTTTCTTTAGAGGAGGAGCTGTTTTTT. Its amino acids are CASSLSLEEELFF.